This T cell receptor beta chain was captured by sequencing in a study of shared clonotypes between healthy human individuals. Study results and caveats: Non-shared clonotypes showed lower generation probabilities than clonotypes common to all four donors. Donor scarcity curtailed the genetic and exposure-history diversity represented herein.

Points on this clone: The target antigen is unknown.

Produced via immunoSEQ multiplex PCR; TCRdb's table is partial and in-frame only. The data show some 2 million clones, approximately 94% seen once. It was CD45RO-negative cells, positively selected for CCR7, that made up naive CD8 cells, with terminally differentiated effector memory CD45RA+ cells excluded. All donors qualified as healthy HIV-negative adults and had experienced no recent acute infections or vaccinations. CDR3 length: 15 amino acids. CDR1 SGHRS and CDR2 YFSETQ come from the germline V gene. V lost 4 bases, J lost 5 bases, and 7 bases stayed unmatched. This receptor was obtained from a man younger than 35 in good health. V is TRBV5-1 and J is TRBJ1-4; TRBD1 matches 8 bases. The specimen was naive CD8+ T cells sorted from blood. CDR3 nucleotides: TGCGCCAGCAGCCTATCGGGACAGGAGAATGAAAAACTGTTTTTT. Its translation is CASSLSGQENEKLFF.